This is a list of T cell receptor beta chains from one sample in a study of blood T cell repertoires in COVID-19. Profiled with immunoSEQ multiplex PCR; TCRdb holds only in-frame clones, not every one. Of 140,000 to 150,000 clones in the sample, 85% were seen once. Specimen: peripheral blood. The receptors originated from a woman between 40 and 50 years old with active or convalescent COVID-19. Both conserved end residues are part of each CDR3. A D gene is named only where the DNA matches it firmly. A row's size may be missing; if present it is once, few, many or a size class.

>NA|NA|TRBJ2-3|TRBV25-1
CASSDGGGDTQYF
TGTGCCAGCAGTGATGGCGGCGGAGATACGCAGTATTTT
>NA|NA|TRBJ1-4|TRBV3-1/TRBV3-2
CASSQDGSRSNEKLFF
TGTGCCAGCAGCCAAGATGGCTCCCGCTCAAATGAAAAACTGTTTTTT
>NA|NA|TRBJ1-5|TRBV5-1
CASSLSGGNQPQHF
TGCGCCAGCAGCTTGTCGGGTGGGAATCAGCCCCAGCATTTT
>NA|few|TRBJ2-1|TRBV3-1/TRBV3-2
CASSHGLPNNEQFF
TGTGCCAGCAGCCACGGACTCCCAAACAATGAGCAGTTCTTC
>NA|NA|TRBJ1-6|TRBV28
CASSYRDYNSPLHF
TGTGCCAGCAGCTACAGGGACTATAATTCACCCCTCCACTTT
>NA|NA|TRBJ2-2|TRBV27
CASSPANTGELFF
TGTGCCAGCAGTCCAGCGAACACCGGGGAGCTGTTTTTT
>TRBD1|NA|TRBJ1-2|TRBV5-1
CASSLGEGARGYTF
TGCGCCAGCAGCTTGGGAGAGGGGGCAAGGGGCTACACCTTC
>NA|once|TRBJ2-5|TRBV27
CASSPVTSGVYGTQYF
TGTGCCAGCAGTCCCGTTACCTCGGGGGTATATGGAACCCAGTACTTC
>NA|NA|TRBJ1-2|TRBV21-1
CASSSRQGINYGYTF
TGTGCCAGCAGCAGCCGACAGGGGATTAACTATGGCTACACCTTC
>NA|NA|TRBJ1-4|TRBV27
CASSFKRGKGEKLFF
TGTGCCAGCAGCTTCAAGAGGGGGAAAGGGGAAAAACTGTTTTTT
>NA|NA|TRBJ2-2|TRBV12-3/TRBV12-4
CASSTGTTGELFF
TGTGCCAGCAGCACAGGGACCACCGGGGAGCTGTTTTTT
>TRBD2|NA|TRBJ2-5|TRBV5-1
CASSLGTSGYQETQYF
TGCGCCAGCAGCTTGGGGACTAGCGGGTACCAAGAGACCCAGTACTTC
>NA|NA|TRBJ1-4|TRBV5-5
CASSSRVKTNEKLFF
TGTGCCAGCAGCAGCAGGGTTAAAACTAATGAAAAACTGTTTTTT
>NA|NA|TRBJ1-1|TRBV6-2/TRBV6-3
CASSYLLNTEAFF
TGTGCCAGCAGTTACCTCTTGAACACTGAAGCTTTCTTT
>NA|NA|TRBJ2-1|TRBV27
CASSPSVSYNEQFF
TGTGCCAGCAGTCCCTCCGTCTCCTACAATGAGCAGTTCTTC